The sequence of this T cell receptor (beta chain) was determined in a study of blood T cell repertoires in COVID-19. As for the study in general: Whether acute or convalescent, the COVID-19 samples came from the United States, Italy and Spain. In each case, the material was cDNA or gDNA derived from T cells, B-cell-depleted T cells, or PBMCs.

The V end was cut by 1 base, the J end by 4 bases, with 5 bases between. The CDR3 extends over 13 amino acids. CDR1 and CDR2 (germline): MNHEY, SMNVEV (reference sequence). Per the study methods: Reference gene primer amplification yielded estimated nucleated cell counts. This table comes from immunoSEQ multiplex PCR, and its TCRdb copy is limited to in-frame clones, with some not included. V and J calls and clone size are copied from that table; D and trimming were computed from the DNA. The sample shows about 74,000 clones, just over 85% of them seen only once. The chain combines TRBV27 with TRBJ1-5, with D perhaps matching TRBD1 (5 bases). This TCR came from a woman older than 75 with active or convalescent COVID-19. Sequenced input: peripheral blood. This CDR3 is CASSLYRNQPQHF. The CDR3 DNA reads TGTGCCAGCAGTTTATACAGGAATCAGCCCCAGCATTTT.